A single sample is the source of the 23 T cell receptor beta chains below, sequenced in a study of OX40 agonist ivuxolimab in advanced cancers. Measured with immunoSEQ multiplex PCR; TCRdb has only the in-frame clones, and not every one. Found here are under 30,000 clones, around 80% of them singletons; the top ten hold approximately 15%. Sequencing was performed on CD4+ or CD8+ T cells sorted from blood, taken in a trial of the OX40 agonist ivuxolimab. These receptor sequences come from an adult with an advanced solid tumor such as melanoma, head and neck, liver or kidney cancer.

V usage is TRBV7-2 and J usage is TRBJ2-7, with TRBD2 identical over 7 bases. V was clipped by 5 bases and J by 2 bases; unmatched bases: 6. The CDR3 contains 14 residues. Per germline, CDR1 SGHTA and CDR2 FQGNSA. CDR3 in amino acids: CASSPWDYPYEQYF. CDR3 nucleotides: TGTGCCAGCAGCCCCTGGGACTACCCCTACGAGCAGTACTTC.

The J gene is TRBJ1-6, the V gene TRBV5-3; D unclear. TRBV5-3 is filed as an ORF, its function uncertain. The CDR3 length is 16 residues. Trimming took off 0 bases at V and 0 bases at J, with 7 bases between the two ends. The CDR3 region has the DNA TGTGCCAGAAGCTTGGGGAGGAGCTCCTATAATTCACCCCTCCACTTT. Encoded protein: CARSLGRSSYNSPLHF.

The gene calls are TRBV10-1 and TRBJ2-7, with 9 bases matching TRBD1. Trimming took 9 bases from V and 3 from J; bases not matched to a gene: 15. Germline V gene sequence: CDR1 WNHNN, CDR2 SYGVQD (reference sequence). There are 16 residues in the CDR3. Here the CDR3 DNA reads TGCGCCAGAATACCGGGACAGGGCACGAACTGCTACGAGCAGTACTTC. Its translation is CARIPGQGTNCYEQYF.

The V gene is TRBV2, the J gene TRBJ2-3; 13 bases fit TRBD2. The V gene's germline CDR1 is SNHLY and CDR2 FYNNEI. The V segment lost 8 bases and the J segment 0 bases; nucleotides outside the gene matches: 8. The CDR3 has 17 amino acids. This CDR3 is CASRTSGGDSSTDTQYF. CDR3 in DNA: TGTGCCAGCCGGACTAGCGGGGGAGACTCTAGCACAGATACGCAGTATTTT.

The rearrangement uses TRBV6-9 and TRBJ1-1, with D uncertain. Germline assignment: CDR1 MNHGY and CDR2 SVAAGI. This CDR3 comprises 12 residues. V lost 6 bases, J lost 7 bases, and 12 bases lay in between. CDR3 in DNA: TGTGCCAGCAGGCCCGGACGGAGTGAAGCTTTCTTT. Encoded protein: CASRPGRSEAFF.

The chain uses TRBV29-1 and TRBJ2-5; a possible D gene is TRBD1 (5 bases). Germline CDR1 reads SQVTM; CDR2 reads ANQGSEA. The CDR3 has 17 amino acids. V was cut by 0 bases and J by 5 bases, with 22 bases left in between. CDR3: CSVEDWGSFSGGETQYF. CDR3 nucleotides: TGCAGCGTTGAAGATTGGGGCAGCTTTTCTGGTGGGGAGACCCAGTACTTC.

This sequence joins TRBV21-1 and TRBJ2-4; whether TRBD2, the table's D call, matches the DNA was not checked. TRBV21-1 constitutes a pseudogene. The CDR3 has 19 amino acids. The CDR3 nucleotides read TGTGCCAGCAGCAAAGCGCCGACGACTAGCGGGGTAGTCAAAAACATTCAGTACTTC. Protein sequence: CASSKAPTTSGVVKNIQYF.

V usage is TRBV5-6 and J usage is TRBJ2-1, with D possibly being TRBD2 (5 bases). In germline, CDR1 is SGHDT, CDR2 YYEEEE. Between the trimmed V and J ends, which lost 0 bases and 3 bases, there was a span of 13 bases. The CDR3 spans 16 residues. CDR3 region: CASSLGRPHYYNEQFF. For the CDR3, the DNA is TGTGCCAGCAGCTTGGGGAGGCCCCATTACTACAATGAGCAGTTCTTC.

This clone was picked up a small number of times. The chain uses TRBV6-5 and TRBJ1-1; D unclear. Per germline, CDR1 MNHEY and CDR2 SVGAGI. The V end was cut by 2 bases, the J end by 5 bases, with 6 bases between. CDR3 size: 12 residues. The CDR3 nucleotides read TGTGCCAGCAGTTACGCGGGGACTGAAGCTTTCTTT. This encodes CASSYAGTEAFF.

This clone was detected only once. The rearrangement uses TRBV5-4 and TRBJ2-2, with D perhaps assigned TRBD1 or TRBD2 (6 bases each). The V end lost 4 bases, the J end lost 6 bases, and 10 bases lay between the germline ends. In germline, CDR1 is SGHNT, CDR2 YYREEE (reference sequence). The CDR3 is 13 residues long. The CDR3 sequence is CASSPGGAGELFF. CDR3 nucleotide sequence: TGTGCCAGCAGCCCCGGGGGCGCCGGGGAGCTGTTTTTT.

This rearrangement joins TRBV19 to TRBJ1-1; D is unclear. CDR3 length equals 13 residues. Germline values: CDR1 LNHDA, CDR2 SQIVND (reference sequence). The ends were cut back, 6 bases at V and 4 bases at J, with 12 bases in the middle. CDR3 sequence: CASRLQRFTEAFF. The CDR3 DNA follows: TGTGCCAGTAGGCTACAGAGGTTCACTGAAGCTTTCTTT. The variable domain in full, completed from reference TRBV19 and TRBJ1-1, reads DGGITQSPKYLFRKEGQNVTLSCEQNLNHDAMYWYRQDPGQGLRLIYYSQIVNDFQKGDIAEGYSVSREKKESFPLTVTSAQKNPTAFYLCASRLQRFTEAFFGQGTRLTVV.

The chain uses TRBV7-6 and TRBJ2-7, with no clear D. The CDR3 is 16 residues long. V shed 5 bases and J shed 2 bases, with 19 bases lying between them. CDR1 SGHVS and CDR2 FNYEAQ come from the germline V gene. This CDR3 reads CASSPVDTWSPYEQYF. The CDR3, as DNA: TGTGCCAGCAGCCCCGTAGACACTTGGTCGCCCTACGAGCAGTACTTC.

The genes are TRBV27 and TRBJ1-5; tentatively, D is TRBD1 (5 bases). Trimming cost V 6 bases and J 3 bases, with 18 bases left between them. This CDR3 spans 16 amino acids. Germline-derived CDR1 and CDR2 are MNHEY and SMNVEV (reference sequence). In DNA, the CDR3 is TGTGCCAGCAGCCCCAGCGGGGACCGAGTCAATCAGCCCCAGCATTTT. Its translation is CASSPSGDRVNQPQHF.

The table lists this clone with a few counts. The rearrangement joins TRBV6-4 to TRBJ2-3; tentatively, D is TRBD2 (6 bases). Germline CDR1 reads MRHNA; CDR2 reads SNTAGT. This CDR3 contains 15 residues. V lost 2 bases, J lost 2 bases, and 11 bases lay in between. The CDR3 sequence is CASSDTWDSTDTQYF. The CDR3 nucleotides read TGTGCCAGCAGTGACACATGGGACTCCACAGATACGCAGTATTTT.

This chain links TRBV11-3 with TRBJ1-1; 9 bases align to TRBD1. After removal of 5 bases from V and 6 bases from J, the junction contained 10 bases not matched to a gene. The CDR3 extends over 15 amino acids. Germline-derived CDR1 and CDR2 are SGHNT and YENEEA. The CDR3 DNA is TGTGCCAGCAGCCCAGGGACAGGGAGTATTTCTGAAGCTTTCTTT. This translates into CASSPGTGSISEAFF.

J is TRBJ2-1 and V is TRBV9; unclear D gene. V lost 0 bases and J 9 bases, leaving 16 bases between the germline ends. The CDR3 sequence is 15 residues long. Germline-derived CDR1 and CDR2 are SGDLS and YYNGEE. CDR3 DNA: TGTGCCAGCAGCGTAGGCGGCTCGATCTTCGGTGAGCAGTTCTTC. This encodes CASSVGGSIFGEQFF.

This rearrangement joins TRBV7-9 to TRBJ1-1; D is ambiguous. The CDR3 covers 13 residues. Per germline, CDR1 SEHNR and CDR2 FQNEAQ (reference sequence). Trimming shortened V by 1 base and J by 0 bases, and 3 bases separated the two germline ends. The CDR3 nucleotides read TGTGCCAGCAGCTTAGAGGTGAACACTGAAGCTTTCTTT. It is translated as CASSLEVNTEAFF.

The CDR3 here is CASSIRIVALPGTDTQYF. For the CDR3, the DNA is TGTGCCAGTAGTATTCGTATTGTGGCCCTACCGGGCACAGATACGCAGTATTTT. The chain employs TRBV19 and TRBJ2-3; D gene ambiguous. The CDR3 is 18 amino acids. V lost 3 bases and J 1 base, leaving 20 bases between the germline ends. Germline V gene sequence: CDR1 LNHDA, CDR2 SQIVND (reference sequence).

The chain links TRBV4-3 to TRBJ1-6; 9 bases match TRBD1. The junction had 5 bases not matched to a gene; V was cut back by 0 bases and J by 11 bases. The CDR3 has 15 residues. Germline V gene data show CDR1 as LGHNA and CDR2 as YSLEER. The DNA of the CDR3 is TGCGCCAGCAGCCAAGAGGGGACAGGGTTCGCACCCCTCCACTTT. As protein: CASSQEGTGFAPLHF.

The V and J genes are TRBV27 and TRBJ2-1; 8 bases match TRBD2. V dropped 3 bases and J dropped 10; count of bases not matched to a gene: 8. The CDR3 is 14 amino acids. CDR1 and CDR2 from the germline V gene are MNHEY and SMNVEV (reference sequence). The CDR3 coding sequence is TGTGCCAGCAGTTTGGGCGGGGGGTTGGGGGAGCAGTTCTTC. It codes for CASSLGGGLGEQFF.

This clone was seen just once. This sequence joins TRBV6-5 and TRBJ1-1; TRBD1 is a possible D gene (6 bases). The V and J ends lost 2 bases and 1 base respectively, with 14 bases between them. Germline CDR1 and CDR2: MNHEY and SVGAGI. The CDR3 totals 16 residues. CDR3 sequence reads: CASSYGPEGGNTEAFF. Here the CDR3 DNA reads TGTGCCAGCAGTTACGGTCCTGAGGGGGGGAACACTGAAGCTTTCTTT.

The chain links TRBV10-3 to TRBJ2-5, with 9 bases matching TRBD2. Per germline, CDR1 ENHRY and CDR2 SYGVKD. The CDR3 covers 19 residues. The junction had 14 bases not matched to a gene; V was cut back by 0 bases and J by 3 bases. CDR3: CAISESGLTSGGLKETQYF. As DNA, the CDR3 is TGTGCCATCAGTGAGTCGGGGCTCACGAGCGGGGGGCTGAAAGAGACCCAGTACTTC.

This rearrangement joins TRBV7-9 to TRBJ1-5; TRBD1 aligns across 7 bases. The CDR3 loop spans 13 amino acids. The trim removed 7 bases at V and 2 bases at J, leaving 2 bases unmatched. CDR1 is SEHNR and CDR2 is FQNEAQ in the germline V gene (reference sequence). CDR3 protein: CASTGQGNQPQHF. The CDR3 DNA is TGTGCCAGCACCGGACAGGGCAATCAGCCCCAGCATTTT.